These 32 T cell receptor beta chains share one sample of origin, sequenced in a study of blood T cell repertoires in COVID-19. Using immunoSEQ multiplex PCR, the repertoire was profiled, and TCRdb retains in-frame clones only, with some absent. The sample has under 55,000 clones, 65% to 80% seen once; the top ten hold around a quarter. Source material: peripheral blood. These receptors originate from a man aged 65 to 79 with acute or convalescent COVID-19.

The chain is built from TRBV27 and TRBJ2-2; D is uncertain. Trimming took 11 bases from V and 0 from J, leaving 10 bases between them. This CDR3 contains 13 residues. CDR1 and CDR2 (germline): MNHEY, SMNVEV (reference sequence). The CDR3 here is CAVTGANTGELFF. The CDR3 DNA follows: TGTGCCGTGACCGGAGCGAACACCGGGGAGCTGTTTTTT.

CDR3: CASSQERGLTGISPLHF. DNA for the CDR3: TGTGCCAGCAGCCAGGAGCGGGGGCTCACGGGGATTTCACCCCTCCACTTT. V gene TRBV11-3 combines with J gene TRBJ1-6, with TRBD1 as a possible D gene (6 bases). Germline CDR1 SGHNT, CDR2 YENEEA. Trimming cost V 5 bases and J 9 bases, with 23 bases left between them. The CDR3 spans 17 residues.

This chain joins TRBV28 and TRBJ1-6, with unresolved D. Between the trimmed V and J ends, which lost 5 bases and 9 bases, there was a span of 17 bases. Germline V gives CDR1 MDHEN, CDR2 SYDVKM. The CDR3 extends over 15 amino acids. CDR3 sequence: CASSVPLSVLSPLHF. In DNA, the CDR3 is TGTGCCAGCAGTGTCCCCCTTTCGGTCCTTTCACCCCTCCACTTT.

The sample holds a few counts of this clone. The J gene is TRBJ1-1, the V gene TRBV6-1; tentative D call: TRBD1 (5 bases). Per germline, CDR1 MNHNS and CDR2 SASEGT. The length of the CDR3 is 15 residues. The V gene lost 1 base and the J gene lost 4 bases, with 13 bases spanning the gap. CDR3 sequence: CASSEEGGGGTEAFF. The CDR3 nucleotides read TGTGCCAGCAGTGAAGAGGGCGGGGGGGGCACTGAAGCTTTCTTT.

This chain joins TRBV7-9 and TRBJ1-1, with a possible D match to TRBD1 (5 bases). The length of the CDR3 is 12 residues. The V end lost 1 base, the J end lost 12 bases, and 12 bases lay between the germline ends. Germline loops: CDR1 SEHNR, CDR2 FQNEAQ (reference sequence). CDR3 protein: CASSLVGLQTFF. The CDR3, as DNA: TGTGCCAGCAGCTTAGTGGGACTTCAAACTTTCTTT.

The chain employs TRBV5-4 and TRBJ2-6; D may be TRBD1 (5 bases). Germline V CDR1 and CDR2: SGHNT, YYREEE (reference sequence). The CDR3 contains 18 residues. Trimming took off 0 bases at V and 1 base at J, with 14 bases between the two ends. The CDR3 region is CASSLVGADFSGANVLTF. Here the CDR3 DNA reads TGTGCCAGCAGCTTGGTTGGGGCAGACTTTTCTGGGGCCAACGTCCTGACTTTC. The complete variable domain, with remaining parts taken from reference TRBV5-4 and TRBJ2-6, reads ETGVTQSPTHLIKTRGQQVTLRCSSQSGHNTVSWYQQALGQGPQFIFQYYREEENGRGNFPPRFSGLQFPNYSSELNVNALELDDSALYLCASSLVGADFSGANVLTFGAGSRLTVL.

The chain is built from TRBV6-2 or TRBV6-3 and TRBJ2-4; tentative D call: TRBD1 (6 bases). The CDR3 consists of 18 residues. Germline CDR1 MNHEY, CDR2 SVGEGT. V lost 4 bases and J lost 1, with 20 bases in between. The CDR3 region is CASSSNHRVEMAKNIQYF. The DNA of the CDR3 is TGTGCCAGCAGTTCGAATCACAGGGTGGAGATGGCCAAAAACATTCAGTACTTC.

The chain uses TRBV10-3 and TRBJ2-1, with TRBD1 as a possible D gene (6 bases). The germline gives CDR1 ENHRY, CDR2 SYGVKD. V was trimmed by 5 bases and J by 9 bases, leaving 8 bases between them. The CDR3 has 11 amino acids. The DNA for the CDR3 is TGTGCCATCAGTAAACAGGGTGAGCAGTTCTTC. This codes for CAISKQGEQFF.

This clone was seen once. J is TRBJ1-5 and V is TRBV15; 8 bases are a match to TRBD1. V lost 0 bases and J lost 6; bases outside the gene matches: 10. CDR3 size: 17 residues. In germline, CDR1 is LNHNV, CDR2 YYDKDF (reference sequence). The CDR3 nucleotides read TGTGCCACCAGCAGAGATTTATCAGGGGGCGAAAGTCAGCCCCAGCATTTT. Translation gives CATSRDLSGGESQPQHF.

The genes are TRBV7-9 and TRBJ2-1; D is ambiguous. V lost 1 base, J lost 3 bases, and 13 bases lay in between. Germline values: CDR1 SEHNR, CDR2 FQNEAQ (reference sequence). The CDR3 length is 16 residues. The DNA of the CDR3 is TGTGCCAGCAGCTTAGTGCACAGACCCATCTACAATGAGCAGTTCTTC. Translated, it gives CASSLVHRPIYNEQFF.

V usage is TRBV19 and J usage is TRBJ2-3; 9 bases align to TRBD2. Germline CDR1 LNHDA, CDR2 SQIVND (reference sequence). Trimming took 6 bases from V and 4 from J; bases not matched to a gene: 11. The CDR3 covers 16 residues. The CDR3 nucleotides are TGTGCCAGTAGCCCATTCAAGACTAGCGGATCAGATACGCAGTATTTT. Translating gives CASSPFKTSGSDTQYF.

The V and J genes are TRBV2 and TRBJ1-5, with D hard to call. From germline, CDR1 is SNHLY and CDR2 FYNNEI. The CDR3 has 14 residues. V lost 8 bases to trimming and J lost 4 bases, with 15 bases between them. In DNA, the CDR3 is TGTGCCAGCCGAGACCGGGGTGGAAATCAGCCCCAGCATTTT. Encoded protein: CASRDRGGNQPQHF.

In this sample, this clone turned up a few times. This chain uses TRBV7-3 with TRBJ2-7, with a possible D match to TRBD1 (6 bases). The CDR3 length is 13 residues. Trimming removed 6 bases from V and 6 bases from J, with 15 bases in between. The germline V gene encodes CDR1 SGHTA and CDR2 FQGTGA. The CDR3 loop reads CASSFTGNGEQYF. The CDR3 DNA reads TGTGCCAGCAGTTTTACAGGGAATGGCGAGCAGTACTTC.

V and J are TRBV30 and TRBJ2-1; a possible D gene is TRBD2 (5 bases). The CDR3 sequence is 13 residues long. V lost 0 bases, J lost 15 bases, and 18 bases lay in between. CDR1 is GTSNPN, CDR2 SVGIG, per germline (reference sequence). The CDR3 DNA reads as TGTGCCTGGAGTGTACAACTTGAGGCGGGTCCGTTCTTC. Protein: CAWSVQLEAGPFF.

Here the CDR3 DNA reads TGTGCCAGCAGCTTTACGGGGATGGCAGAGACCCAGTACTTC. Protein: CASSFTGMAETQYF. This rearrangement joins TRBV11-1 to TRBJ2-5, with TRBD2 as a possible D gene (5 bases). V was cut by 3 bases and J by 4 bases, with 12 bases left in between. CDR3 length: 14 amino acids. The V gene's germline CDR1 is SGHAT and CDR2 FQDESV (reference sequence).

The chain is built from TRBV5-1 and TRBJ2-7, with D maybe TRBD1 (5 bases). Trimming took 0 bases from V and 0 from J, leaving 10 bases between them. The CDR3 totals 15 residues. Per the germline V gene, CDR1 is SGHRS and CDR2 is YFSETQ. CDR3: CASSLGTPFSYEQYF. Written as DNA, the CDR3 is TGCGCCAGCAGCTTGGGGACACCTTTCTCCTACGAGCAGTACTTC.

V and J are TRBV7-9 and TRBJ2-2; D is unclear. Deletions cut 7 bases from V and 7 bases from J, with 16 bases between. The CDR3 runs to 14 residues. Germline V CDR1 and CDR2: SEHNR, FQNEAQ (reference sequence). The CDR3 DNA follows: TGTGCCAGCATCACCTCGGAGTATAGCGGGGAGCTGTTTTTT. Its protein product is CASITSEYSGELFF.

V gene TRBV3-1 (or the pseudogene TRBV3-2) combines with J gene TRBJ2-7, with a weak D call TRBD1 (5 bases). This CDR3 region has 17 residues. Germline V gene data show CDR1 as LGHDT and CDR2 as YNNKEL (reference sequence). The V end was cut by 0 bases, the J end by 0 bases, with 15 bases between. CDR3 in DNA: TGTGCCAGCAGCCAAGATTTGTCTCCAGGGTACTCCTACGAGCAGTACTTC. This encodes CASSQDLSPGYSYEQYF.

The V and J genes are TRBV10-3 and TRBJ1-1; D perhaps matches TRBD1 (6 bases). The CDR3 totals 14 residues. Germline-derived CDR1 and CDR2 are ENHRY and SYGVKD. Trimming left V 8 bases short and J 1 base short, with 14 bases between. CDR3 sequence (DNA): TGTGCCATCTCCGCTGGACAGAAGAACACTGAAGCTTTCTTT. Its protein is CAISAGQKNTEAFF.

The V call is TRBV5-1, the J call TRBJ2-7; TRBD2 might be the D (6 bases). V was cut by 1 base and J by 1 base, with 21 bases left in between. Germline loops: CDR1 SGHRS, CDR2 YFSETQ. The CDR3 spans 18 residues. This CDR3 is CASSLRFYSGGDSYEQYF. The CDR3 DNA follows: TGCGCCAGCAGCTTGAGATTTTATAGCGGTGGGGATTCCTACGAGCAGTACTTC. The full variable domain, in which reference TRBV5-1 and TRBJ2-7 provide the parts outside the CDR3, is KAGVTQTPRYLIKTRGQQVTLSCSPISGHRSVSWYQQTPGQGLQFLFEYFSETQRNKGNFPGRFSGRQFSNSRSEMNVSTLELGDSALYLCASSLRFYSGGDSYEQYFGPGTRLTVT.

The V and J genes are TRBV10-1 and TRBJ2-5; tentatively, D is TRBD2 (7 bases). CDR1 is WNHNN, CDR2 SYGVQD, per germline (reference sequence). The ends were cut back, 4 bases at V and 3 bases at J, with 9 bases in the middle. The CDR3 contains 13 residues. The CDR3 spells CASSGGGEETQYF. The CDR3 DNA sequence: TGCGCCAGCAGTGGCGGGGGCGAAGAGACCCAGTACTTC.

J is TRBJ2-3 and V is TRBV11-2, with 10 positions matching TRBD2. Trimming removed 1 base from V and 7 bases from J; junction bases left unmatched: 5. Germline CDR1 reads SGHAT; CDR2 reads FQNNGV. This CDR3 is built from 15 residues. CDR3 bases: TGTGCCAGCAGCTTAGCGGCTAGCGGGGGAAATACGCAGTATTTT. Its translation: CASSLAASGGNTQYF.

The DNA for the CDR3 is TGTGCCAGCAGATTTAATCCAACTAATGAAAAACTGTTTTTT. It encodes CASRFNPTNEKLFF. V and J are TRBV6-5 and TRBJ1-4, with D uncertain. Germline-derived CDR1 and CDR2 are MNHEY and SVGAGI. V was pared by 6 bases and J by 0 bases, with 8 bases between. This CDR3 is 14 amino acids long.

The CDR3 loop reads CASSVNRVTLNTEAFF. CDR3 bases: TGTGCCAGCAGTGTTAACAGGGTAACGTTGAACACTGAAGCTTTCTTT. The chain is built from TRBV6-1 and TRBJ1-1; tentative D call: TRBD1 (6 bases). The CDR3 has 16 amino acids. CDR1 is MNHNS and CDR2 is SASEGT in the germline V gene. Trimming took 4 bases from V and 0 from J, leaving 15 bases between them.

This clone was counted a single time. The rearrangement joins TRBV7-2 to TRBJ1-1; maybe TRBD1 (6 bases). This CDR3 comprises 13 residues. V was clipped by 0 bases and J by 7 bases, with 9 bases between them. Germline assignment: CDR1 SGHTA and CDR2 FQGNSA. CDR3: CASSLAKDSEAFF. The CDR3 DNA follows: TGTGCCAGCAGCTTAGCGAAGGACAGTGAAGCTTTCTTT.

The chain links TRBV24-1 to TRBJ1-1, with D uncertain. The CDR3 length is 16 residues. Germline lookup yields CDR1 KGHDR and CDR2 SFDVKD. Between the trimmed V and J ends, which lost 1 base and 0 bases, there was a span of 11 bases. CDR3 sequence reads: CATSDFRGGMNTEAFF. The CDR3 region has the DNA TGTGCCACCAGTGATTTTCGTGGCGGCATGAACACTGAAGCTTTCTTT.

This chain uses TRBV19 with TRBJ2-1, with TRBD1 matching 8 bases. The length of the CDR3 is 15 residues. Germline V gene sequence: CDR1 LNHDA, CDR2 SQIVND (reference sequence). Trimming cost V 4 bases and J 3 bases; bases outside gene matches: 5. CDR3 bases: TGTGCCAGTAGTACGGGACAGGAACTCTACAATGAGCAGTTCTTC. Its protein product is CASSTGQELYNEQFF.

The V call is TRBV29-1, the J call TRBJ2-3, with 10 nucleotides matching TRBD1. This CDR3 has 16 amino acids. Germline CDR1 reads SQVTM; CDR2 reads ANQGSEA. The V segment lost 3 bases and the J segment 4 bases; nucleotides outside the gene matches: 10. The CDR3 loop reads CSVDQWGQGYADTQYF. The CDR3 DNA reads as TGCAGCGTTGATCAATGGGGACAGGGGTATGCAGATACGCAGTATTTT.

The V and J genes are TRBV2 and TRBJ1-6; D is ambiguous. With 5 bases removed from V and 9 bases from J, the gap between germline ends came to 14 bases. Germline CDR1 reads SNHLY; CDR2 reads FYNNEI. This CDR3 has 14 amino acids. CDR3 sequence reads: CASSPGMEGSPLHF. CDR3 nucleotides: TGTGCCAGCAGTCCCGGTATGGAGGGTTCACCCCTCCACTTT.

This clone appeared a few times. J is TRBJ2-2 and V is TRBV3-1 (or the pseudogene TRBV3-2), with a tentative D call TRBD1 (5 bases). V lost 10 bases to trimming and J lost 4 bases, with 7 bases between them. Germline V gives CDR1 LGHDT, CDR2 YNNKEL (reference sequence). The CDR3 contains 11 residues. In DNA form, the CDR3 reads TGTGCCACCCAGGGCACCGGGGAGCTGTTTTTT. This translates into CATQGTGELFF.

J is TRBJ2-6 and V is TRBV2; a possible D gene is TRBD1 (7 bases). V gave up 11 bases and J gave up 0 bases, with 11 bases separating them. CDR1 SNHLY and CDR2 FYNNEI come from the germline V gene. The CDR3 spans 14 residues. In nucleotides, the CDR3 is TGTGCCGGCGGGGACAGCTCTGGGGCCAACGTCCTGACTTTC. Amino acids: CAGGDSSGANVLTF.

The chain employs TRBV7-8 and TRBJ2-1; 7 bases fit TRBD2. Per the germline V gene, CDR1 is SGHVS and CDR2 is FQNEAQ. V shed 5 bases, J shed 8 bases, and the junction held 15 bases outside the gene matches. This CDR3 has 16 residues. As DNA, the CDR3 is TGTGCCAGCAGCCCGAGACATGGGGGGGGGAGGGATGAGCAGTTCTTC. Protein: CASSPRHGGGRDEQFF.